This T cell receptor (beta chain) was documented in a study of blood T cell repertoires in COVID-19. Study information: Samples came from the United States, Italy and Spain, spanning acute and convalescent COVID-19. In each case, the material was cDNA or gDNA derived from T cells, B-cell-depleted T cells, or PBMCs.

Methods used by the authors: Estimation of nucleated cell counts was performed using reference gene primer amplification. TCRdb's copy holds only in-frame clones and misses some; the assay was immunoSEQ multiplex PCR. D and trimming were read from the DNA, whereas the V and J calls and clone size are those reported in that table. The data hold 390,000 or so clones, with roughly 90% observed a single time. V dropped 11 bases and J dropped 5 bases, with 16 bases sitting between them. The CDR3 length is 13 residues. During active infection, Seattle patients enrolled and were then monitored through disease.

The source of this sequence is a woman aged 25 to 45 with COVID-19, enrolled during active disease. Specimen: peripheral blood. The chain carries TRBV12-3 or TRBV12-4 and TRBJ2-1; a weak D match, TRBD1 (8 bases). The CDR3 DNA reads as TGTGCCCAGGGGGCTAGCGGAAACAATGAGCAGTTCTTC. It codes for CAQGASGNNEQFF.